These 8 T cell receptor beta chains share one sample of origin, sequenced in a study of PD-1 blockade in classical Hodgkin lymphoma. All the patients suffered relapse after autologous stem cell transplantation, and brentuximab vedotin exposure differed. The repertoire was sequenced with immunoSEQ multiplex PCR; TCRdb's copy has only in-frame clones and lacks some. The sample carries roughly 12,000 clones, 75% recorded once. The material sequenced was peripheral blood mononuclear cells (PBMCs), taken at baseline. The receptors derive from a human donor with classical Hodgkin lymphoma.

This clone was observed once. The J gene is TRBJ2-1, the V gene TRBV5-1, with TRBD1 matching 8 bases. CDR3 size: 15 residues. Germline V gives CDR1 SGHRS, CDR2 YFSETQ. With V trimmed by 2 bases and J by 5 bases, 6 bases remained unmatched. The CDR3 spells CASSLADRAHNEQFF. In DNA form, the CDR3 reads TGCGCCAGCAGCTTAGCGGACAGGGCCCACAATGAGCAGTTCTTC.

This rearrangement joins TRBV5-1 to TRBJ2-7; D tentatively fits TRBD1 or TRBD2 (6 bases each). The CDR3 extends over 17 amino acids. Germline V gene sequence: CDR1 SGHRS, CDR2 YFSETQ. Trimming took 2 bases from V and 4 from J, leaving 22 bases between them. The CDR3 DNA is TGCGCCAGCAGCTTTGGGAGGAGGGGGGCCGGTTTGTACGAGCAGTACTTC. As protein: CASSFGRRGAGLYEQYF.

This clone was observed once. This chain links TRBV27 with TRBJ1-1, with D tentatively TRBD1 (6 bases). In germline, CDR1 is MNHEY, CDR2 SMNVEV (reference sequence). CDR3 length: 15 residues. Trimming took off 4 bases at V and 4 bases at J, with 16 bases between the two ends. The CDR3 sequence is CASSSTGRSTTEAFF. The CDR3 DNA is TGTGCCAGCAGTTCAACAGGGCGTTCGACCACTGAAGCTTTCTTT.

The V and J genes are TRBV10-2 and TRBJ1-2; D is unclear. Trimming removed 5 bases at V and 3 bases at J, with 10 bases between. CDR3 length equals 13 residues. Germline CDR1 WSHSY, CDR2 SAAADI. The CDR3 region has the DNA TGCGCCAGCAGTATTGGGCGGGACTATGGCTACACCTTC. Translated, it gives CASSIGRDYGYTF.

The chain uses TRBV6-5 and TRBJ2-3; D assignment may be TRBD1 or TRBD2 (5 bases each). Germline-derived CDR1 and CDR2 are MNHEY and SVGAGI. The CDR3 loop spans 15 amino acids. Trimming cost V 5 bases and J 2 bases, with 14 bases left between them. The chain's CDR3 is CASSQTWDPTDTQYF. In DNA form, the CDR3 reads TGTGCCAGCAGTCAGACATGGGACCCCACAGATACGCAGTATTTT.

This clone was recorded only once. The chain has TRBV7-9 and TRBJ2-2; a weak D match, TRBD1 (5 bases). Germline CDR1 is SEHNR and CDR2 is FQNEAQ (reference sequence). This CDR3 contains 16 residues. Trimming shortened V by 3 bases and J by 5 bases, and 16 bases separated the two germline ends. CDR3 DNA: TGTGCCAGCAGCTTGGTTTGGGCAGGGCAAACCGGGGAGCTGTTTTTT. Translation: CASSLVWAGQTGELFF. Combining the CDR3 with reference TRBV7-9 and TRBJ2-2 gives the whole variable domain DTGVSQNPRHKITKRGQNVTFRCDPISEHNRLYWYRQTLGQGPEFLTYFQNEAQLEKSRLLSDRFSAERPKGSFSTLEIQRTEQGDSAMYLCASSLVWAGQTGELFFGEGSRLTVL.

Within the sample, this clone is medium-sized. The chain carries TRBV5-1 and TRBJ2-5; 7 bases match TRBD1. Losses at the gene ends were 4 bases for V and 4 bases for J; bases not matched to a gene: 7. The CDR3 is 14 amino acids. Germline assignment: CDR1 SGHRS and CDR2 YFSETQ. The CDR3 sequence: CASSIYRGSETQYF. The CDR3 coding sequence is TGCGCCAGCAGCATATACAGGGGATCAGAGACCCAGTACTTC.

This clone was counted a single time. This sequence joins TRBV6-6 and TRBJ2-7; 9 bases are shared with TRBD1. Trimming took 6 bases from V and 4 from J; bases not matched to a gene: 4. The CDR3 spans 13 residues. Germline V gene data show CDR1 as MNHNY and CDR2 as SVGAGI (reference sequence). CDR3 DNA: TGTGCCAGCAGAGACAGGGGGTCGTACGAGCAGTACTTC. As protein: CASRDRGSYEQYF.